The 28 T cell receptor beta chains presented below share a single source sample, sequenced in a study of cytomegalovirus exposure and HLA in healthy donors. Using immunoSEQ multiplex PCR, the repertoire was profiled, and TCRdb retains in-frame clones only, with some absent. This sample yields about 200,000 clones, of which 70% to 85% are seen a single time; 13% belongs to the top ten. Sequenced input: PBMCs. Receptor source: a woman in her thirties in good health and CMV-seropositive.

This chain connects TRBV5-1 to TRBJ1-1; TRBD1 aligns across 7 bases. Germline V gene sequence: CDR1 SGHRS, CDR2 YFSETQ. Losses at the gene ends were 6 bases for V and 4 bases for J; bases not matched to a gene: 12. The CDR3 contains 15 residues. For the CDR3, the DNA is TGCGCCAGCAATTCTCTCCAACAGGGGAGCACTGAAGCTTTCTTT. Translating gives CASNSLQQGSTEAFF.

This chain's CDR3 is CAIGGGRFSGGTNEQFF. DNA of the CDR3: TGTGCCATCGGGGGAGGGCGATTCAGCGGGGGAACCAATGAGCAGTTCTTC. V and J are TRBV28 and TRBJ2-1, with 8 positions matching TRBD2. The CDR3 consists of 17 residues. V trimming: 10 bases; J trimming: 6 bases; junction bases outside the gene matches: 20. Looked up from germline, CDR1 is MDHEN and CDR2 is SYDVKM.

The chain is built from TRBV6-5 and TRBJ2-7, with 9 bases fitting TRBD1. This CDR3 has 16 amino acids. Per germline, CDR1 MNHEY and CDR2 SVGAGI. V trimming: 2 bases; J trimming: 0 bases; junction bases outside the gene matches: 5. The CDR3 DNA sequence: TGTGCCAGCAGTTACCTGACAGGGGGGAACTCCTACGAGCAGTACTTC. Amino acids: CASSYLTGGNSYEQYF.

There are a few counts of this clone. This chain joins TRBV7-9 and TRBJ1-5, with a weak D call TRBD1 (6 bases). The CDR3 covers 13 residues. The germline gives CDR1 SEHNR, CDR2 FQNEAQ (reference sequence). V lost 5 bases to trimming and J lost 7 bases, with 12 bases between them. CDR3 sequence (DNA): TGTGCCAGCAGCCAAGGACAGTCCCAGCCCCAGCATTTT. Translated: CASSQGQSQPQHF.

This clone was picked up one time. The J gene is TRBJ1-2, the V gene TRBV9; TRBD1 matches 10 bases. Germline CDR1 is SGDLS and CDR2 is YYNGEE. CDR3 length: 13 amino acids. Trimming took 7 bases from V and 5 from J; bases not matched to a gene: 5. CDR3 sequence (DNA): TGTGCCAGCTCACGGACAGGGGGATATGGCTACACCTTC. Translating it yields CASSRTGGYGYTF.

The CDR3 DNA reads as TGTGCCACCAGCATCTTGAGGGCCTACGAGCAGTACTTC. This encodes CATSILRAYEQYF. The chain recombines TRBV15 with TRBJ2-7, with D tentatively TRBD2 (5 bases). Germline V gene data show CDR1 as LNHNV and CDR2 as YYDKDF (reference sequence). Trimming removed 4 bases at V and 2 bases at J, with 9 bases between. The CDR3 sequence is 13 residues long.

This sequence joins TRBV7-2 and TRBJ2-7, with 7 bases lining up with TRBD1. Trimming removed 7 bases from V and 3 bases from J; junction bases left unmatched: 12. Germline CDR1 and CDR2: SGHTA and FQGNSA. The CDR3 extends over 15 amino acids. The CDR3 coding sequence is TGTGCCAGCACTGTTCCGGGACAGTCGATCTACGAGCAGTACTTC. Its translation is CASTVPGQSIYEQYF.

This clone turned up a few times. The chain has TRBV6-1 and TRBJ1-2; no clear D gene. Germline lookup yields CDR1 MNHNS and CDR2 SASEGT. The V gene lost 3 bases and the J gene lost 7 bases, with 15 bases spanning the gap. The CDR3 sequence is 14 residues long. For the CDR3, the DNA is TGTGCCAGCAGTGACGCTGACACATCCTCTGGCTACACCTTC. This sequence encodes CASSDADTSSGYTF.

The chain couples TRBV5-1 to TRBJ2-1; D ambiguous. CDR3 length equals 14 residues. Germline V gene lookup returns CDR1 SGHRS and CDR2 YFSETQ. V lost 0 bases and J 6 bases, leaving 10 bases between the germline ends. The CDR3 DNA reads TGCGCCAGCAGCTTGGCCGGAGTTGGCAATGAGCAGTTCTTC. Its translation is CASSLAGVGNEQFF.

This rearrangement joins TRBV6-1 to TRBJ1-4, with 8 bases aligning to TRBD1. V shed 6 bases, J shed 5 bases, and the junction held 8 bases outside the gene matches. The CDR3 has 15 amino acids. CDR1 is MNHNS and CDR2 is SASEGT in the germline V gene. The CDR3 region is CASRVLRGRNEKLFF. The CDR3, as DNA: TGTGCCAGCAGGGTCCTCAGGGGGCGGAATGAAAAACTGTTTTTT.

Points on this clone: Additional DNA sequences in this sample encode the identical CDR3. This chain's CDR3 is CAWSVRGGTEAFF. DNA of the CDR3: TGTGCCTGGAGTGTACGGGGGGGCACTGAAGCTTTCTTT. The rearrangement uses TRBV30 and TRBJ1-1; the D gene is possibly TRBD1 (5 bases). The CDR3 runs to 13 residues. Trimming took 0 bases from V and 4 from J, leaving 9 bases between them. Germline-derived CDR1 and CDR2 are GTSNPN and SVGIG (reference sequence).

For the CDR3, the DNA is TGTGCCAGCAGCTTATCTGGGACTAGCGTAGACGAGCAGTACTTC. It encodes CASSLSGTSVDEQYF. The V call is TRBV7-6, the J call TRBJ2-7; 10 nucleotides agree with TRBD2. Trimming removed 2 bases from V and 5 bases from J; junction bases left unmatched: 6. Germline V gene sequence: CDR1 SGHVS, CDR2 FNYEAQ. The CDR3 loop spans 15 amino acids.

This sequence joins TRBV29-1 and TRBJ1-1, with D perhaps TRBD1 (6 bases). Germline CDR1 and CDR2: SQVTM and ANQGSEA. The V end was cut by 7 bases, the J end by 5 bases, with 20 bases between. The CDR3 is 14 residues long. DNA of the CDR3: TGCAGCGCTACCCCAGGGGTCCCTAGGACTGAAGCTTTCTTT. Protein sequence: CSATPGVPRTEAFF.

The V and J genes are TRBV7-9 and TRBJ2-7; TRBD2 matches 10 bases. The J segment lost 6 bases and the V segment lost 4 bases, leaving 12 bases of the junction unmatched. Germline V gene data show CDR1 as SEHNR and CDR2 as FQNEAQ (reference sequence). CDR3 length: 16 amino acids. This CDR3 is CASSSLLALAGAEQYF. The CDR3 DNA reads TGTGCCAGCAGCTCACTATTGGCTCTAGCGGGAGCCGAGCAGTACTTC.

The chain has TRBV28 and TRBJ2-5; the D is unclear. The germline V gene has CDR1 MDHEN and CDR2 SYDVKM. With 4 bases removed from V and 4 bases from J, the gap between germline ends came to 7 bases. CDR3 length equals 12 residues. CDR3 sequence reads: CASSYSRETQYF. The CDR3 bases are TGTGCCAGCAGTTATAGTCGAGAGACCCAGTACTTC.

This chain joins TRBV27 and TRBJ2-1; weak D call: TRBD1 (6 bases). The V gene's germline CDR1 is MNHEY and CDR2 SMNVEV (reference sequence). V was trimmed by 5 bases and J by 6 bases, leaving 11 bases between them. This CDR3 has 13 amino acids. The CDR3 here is CASSQGFVNEQFF. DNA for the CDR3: TGTGCCAGCAGTCAGGGGTTTGTCAATGAGCAGTTCTTC.

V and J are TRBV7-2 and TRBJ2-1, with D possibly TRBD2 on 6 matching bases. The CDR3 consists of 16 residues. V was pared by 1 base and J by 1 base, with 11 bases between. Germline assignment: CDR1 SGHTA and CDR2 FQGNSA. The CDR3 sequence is CASSLETGESYNEQFF. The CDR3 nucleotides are TGTGCCAGCAGCTTAGAGACGGGAGAATCCTACAATGAGCAGTTCTTC. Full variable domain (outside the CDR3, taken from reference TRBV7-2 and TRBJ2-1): GAGVSQSPSNKVTEKGKDVELRCDPISGHTALYWYRQSLGQGLEFLIYFQGNSAPDKSGLPSDRFSAERTGGSVSTLTIQRTQQEDSAVYLCASSLETGESYNEQFFGPGTRLTVL.

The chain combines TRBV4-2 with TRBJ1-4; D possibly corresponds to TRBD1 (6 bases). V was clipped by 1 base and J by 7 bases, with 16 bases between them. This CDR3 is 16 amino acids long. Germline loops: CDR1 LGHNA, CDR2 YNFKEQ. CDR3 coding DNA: TGTGCCAGCAGCCAAGGAATGGGGGCGGTAGCTGAAAAACTGTTTTTT. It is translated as CASSQGMGAVAEKLFF.

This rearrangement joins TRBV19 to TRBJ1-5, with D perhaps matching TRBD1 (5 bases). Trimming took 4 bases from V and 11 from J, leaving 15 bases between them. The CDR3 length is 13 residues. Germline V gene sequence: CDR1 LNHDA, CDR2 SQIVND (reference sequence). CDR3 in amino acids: CASSRDRGLTQHF. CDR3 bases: TGTGCCAGTAGTAGAGACAGAGGCCTGACCCAGCATTTT.

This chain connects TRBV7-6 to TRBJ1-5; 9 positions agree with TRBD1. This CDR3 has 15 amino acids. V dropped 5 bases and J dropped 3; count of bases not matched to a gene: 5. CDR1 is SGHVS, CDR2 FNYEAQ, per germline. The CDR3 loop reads CASSTGTGNNQPQHF. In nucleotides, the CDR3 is TGTGCCAGCAGCACTGGGACAGGGAACAATCAGCCCCAGCATTTT.

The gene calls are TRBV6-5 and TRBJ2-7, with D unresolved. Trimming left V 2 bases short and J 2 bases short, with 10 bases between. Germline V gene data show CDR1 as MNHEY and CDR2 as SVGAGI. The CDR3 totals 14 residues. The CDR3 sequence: CASSYIGATYEQYF. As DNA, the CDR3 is TGTGCCAGCAGTTACATAGGAGCCACCTACGAGCAGTACTTC.

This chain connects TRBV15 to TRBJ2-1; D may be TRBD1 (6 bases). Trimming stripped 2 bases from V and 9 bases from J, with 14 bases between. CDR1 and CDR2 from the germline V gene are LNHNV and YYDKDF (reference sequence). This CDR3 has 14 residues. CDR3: CATSRITGLGEQFF. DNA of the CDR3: TGTGCCACCAGCAGAATAACAGGGTTGGGTGAGCAGTTCTTC.

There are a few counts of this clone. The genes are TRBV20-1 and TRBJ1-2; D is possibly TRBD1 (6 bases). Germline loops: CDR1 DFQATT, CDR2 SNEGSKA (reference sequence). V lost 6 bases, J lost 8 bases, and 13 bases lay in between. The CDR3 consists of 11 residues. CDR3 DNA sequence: TGCAGTGCCAGCAGGGGCTTGGGCTACACCTTC. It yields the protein CSASRGLGYTF.

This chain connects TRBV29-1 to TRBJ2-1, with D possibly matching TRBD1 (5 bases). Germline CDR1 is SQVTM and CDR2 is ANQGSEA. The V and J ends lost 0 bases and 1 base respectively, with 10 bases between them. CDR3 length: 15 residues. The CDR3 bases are TGCAGCGTTGAAGATCTTGGGGCATCCTACAATGAGCAGTTCTTC. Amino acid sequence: CSVEDLGASYNEQFF.

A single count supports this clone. CDR3 protein: CASSYSGGGYGYTF. Written as DNA, the CDR3 is TGTGCCAGCAGTTACTCAGGCGGCGGCTATGGCTACACCTTC. The chain employs TRBV6-5 and TRBJ1-2; D is unresolved. CDR1 is MNHEY and CDR2 is SVGAGI in the germline V gene. Trimming pared 0 bases from V and 4 bases from J, leaving 9 bases between. The CDR3 sequence is 14 residues long.

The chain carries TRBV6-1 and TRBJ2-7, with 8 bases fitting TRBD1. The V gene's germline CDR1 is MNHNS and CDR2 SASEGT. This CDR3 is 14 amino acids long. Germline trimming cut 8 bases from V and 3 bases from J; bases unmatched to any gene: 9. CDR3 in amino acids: CASQATGDGYEQYF. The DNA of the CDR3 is TGTGCCAGCCAAGCGACAGGGGATGGCTACGAGCAGTACTTC.

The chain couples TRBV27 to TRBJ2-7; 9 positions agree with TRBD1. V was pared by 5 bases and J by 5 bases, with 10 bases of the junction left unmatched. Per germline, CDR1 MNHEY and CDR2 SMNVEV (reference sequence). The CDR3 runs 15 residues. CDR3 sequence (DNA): TGTGCCAGCAGTAGGGACAGGGAACAAAGAAACGAGCAGTACTTC. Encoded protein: CASSRDREQRNEQYF.

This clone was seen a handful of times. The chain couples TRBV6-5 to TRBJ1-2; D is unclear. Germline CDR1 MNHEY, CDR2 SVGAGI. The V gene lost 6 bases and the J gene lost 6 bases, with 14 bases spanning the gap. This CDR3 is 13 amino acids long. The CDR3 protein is CASSKSEVDGYTF. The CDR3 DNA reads TGTGCCAGCAGCAAATCGGAGGTTGATGGCTACACCTTC.